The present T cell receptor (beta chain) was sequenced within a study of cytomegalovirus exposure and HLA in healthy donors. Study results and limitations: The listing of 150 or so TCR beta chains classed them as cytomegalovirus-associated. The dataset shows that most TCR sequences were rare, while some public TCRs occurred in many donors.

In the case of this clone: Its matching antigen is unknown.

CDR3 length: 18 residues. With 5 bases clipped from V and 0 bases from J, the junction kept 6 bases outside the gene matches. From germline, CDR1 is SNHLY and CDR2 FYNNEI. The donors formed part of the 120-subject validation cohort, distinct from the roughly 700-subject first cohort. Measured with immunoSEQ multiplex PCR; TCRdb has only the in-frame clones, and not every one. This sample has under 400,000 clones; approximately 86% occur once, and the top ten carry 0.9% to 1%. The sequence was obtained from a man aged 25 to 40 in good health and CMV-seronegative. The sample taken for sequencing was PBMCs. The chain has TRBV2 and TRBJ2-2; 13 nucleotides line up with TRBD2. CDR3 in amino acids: CASSSRTSGGPNTGELFF. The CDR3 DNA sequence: TGTGCCAGCAGTTCCAGGACTAGCGGGGGTCCGAACACCGGGGAGCTGTTTTTT. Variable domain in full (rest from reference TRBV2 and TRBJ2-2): EPEVTQTPSHQVTQMGQEVILRCVPISNHLYFYWYRQILGQKVEFLVSFYNNEISEKSEIFDDQFSVERPDGSNFTLKIRSTKLEDSAMYFCASSSRTSGGPNTGELFFGEGSRLTVL.